This note documents a single T cell receptor beta chain sequence. No antigen is known for it. Produced via immunoSEQ multiplex PCR; TCRdb's table is partial and in-frame only. Of more than 70,000 clones in the sample, approximately 84% are singletons; the top ten hold under 3.5%. The V end lost 8 bases, the J end lost 0 bases, and 8 bases lay between the germline ends. Germline-derived CDR1 and CDR2 are MDHEN and SYDVKM. This CDR3 contains 12 residues. The data originate from a study of T cells in localized non-small cell lung cancer. Overall study results and limits: Density of T cells in blood, when higher, went with longer overall survival.

Sequenced here: peripheral blood, sampled before any cancer treatment. The TCR sequence derives from a man aged 35-75 years with stage I lung adenocarcinoma. The rearrangement uses TRBV28 and TRBJ2-7, with D hard to call. CDR3 bases: TGTGCCAGCGGGGTGAGCTCCTACGAGCAGTACTTC. Encoded protein: CASGVSSYEQYF.